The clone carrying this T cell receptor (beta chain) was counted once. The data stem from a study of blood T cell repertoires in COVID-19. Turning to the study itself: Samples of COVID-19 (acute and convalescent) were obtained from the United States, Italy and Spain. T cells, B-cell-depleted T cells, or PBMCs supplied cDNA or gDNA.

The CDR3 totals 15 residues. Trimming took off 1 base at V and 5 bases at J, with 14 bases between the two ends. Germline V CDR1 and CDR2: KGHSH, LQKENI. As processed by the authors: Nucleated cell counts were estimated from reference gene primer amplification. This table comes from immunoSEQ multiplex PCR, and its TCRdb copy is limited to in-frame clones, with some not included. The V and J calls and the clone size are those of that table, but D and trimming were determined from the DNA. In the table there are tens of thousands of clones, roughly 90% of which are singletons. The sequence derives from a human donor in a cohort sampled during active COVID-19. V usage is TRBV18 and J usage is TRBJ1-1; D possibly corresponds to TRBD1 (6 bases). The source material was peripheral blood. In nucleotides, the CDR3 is TGTGCCAGCTCACCACGCCCAGGGGTAGAAACTGAAGCTTTCTTT. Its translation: CASSPRPGVETEAFF.